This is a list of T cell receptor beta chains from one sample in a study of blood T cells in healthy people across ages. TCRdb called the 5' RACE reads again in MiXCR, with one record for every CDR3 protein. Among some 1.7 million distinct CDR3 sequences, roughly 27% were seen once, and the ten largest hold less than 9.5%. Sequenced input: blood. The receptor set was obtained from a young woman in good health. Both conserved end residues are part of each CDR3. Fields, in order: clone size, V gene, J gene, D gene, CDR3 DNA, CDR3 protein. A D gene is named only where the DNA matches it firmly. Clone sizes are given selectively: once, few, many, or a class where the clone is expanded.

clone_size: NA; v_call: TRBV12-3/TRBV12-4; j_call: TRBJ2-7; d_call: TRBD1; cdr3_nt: TGTGCCACCTCGACCGGGACAGGCGCTTACGAGCAGTACTTC; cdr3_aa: CATSTGTGAYEQYF
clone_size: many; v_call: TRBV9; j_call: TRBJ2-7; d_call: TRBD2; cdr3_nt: TGTGCCAGCAGTCCTGGACTAGCGGGGGGATTATCCTACGAGCAGTACTTC; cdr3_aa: CASSPGLAGGLSYEQYF
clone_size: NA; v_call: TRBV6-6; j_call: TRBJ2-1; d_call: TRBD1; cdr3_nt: TGTGCCAGCAGTCCCCTCTACCGGGACAGGGGGTTCTTC; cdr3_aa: CASSPLYRDRGFF
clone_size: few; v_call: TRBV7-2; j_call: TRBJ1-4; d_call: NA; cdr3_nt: TGTGCCAGCAGCTTGGGGAGGGTTGCAACTAATGAAAAACTGTTTTTT; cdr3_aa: CASSLGRVATNEKLFF
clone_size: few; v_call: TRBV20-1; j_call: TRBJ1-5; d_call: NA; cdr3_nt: TGCAGTGCTAGTACGGGTCAGACCAATCAGCCCCAGCATTTT; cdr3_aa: CSASTGQTNQPQHF
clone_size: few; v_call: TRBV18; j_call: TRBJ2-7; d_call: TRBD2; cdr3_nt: TGTGCCAGCTCAGGCCGGGACAGGGGACTAGCGGGGGGCTACGAGCAGTACTTC; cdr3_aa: CASSGRDRGLAGGYEQYF
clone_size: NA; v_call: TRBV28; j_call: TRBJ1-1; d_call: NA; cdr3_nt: TGTGCCAGCAGCCCTACTGGGTCAGCCCACACTGAAGCTTTCTTT; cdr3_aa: CASSPTGSAHTEAFF
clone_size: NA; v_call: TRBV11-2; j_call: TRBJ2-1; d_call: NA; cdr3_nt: TGTGCCAGCAGCCATACTCCTCTGCCGGGGGTTTCCTACAATGAGCAGTTCTTC; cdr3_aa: CASSHTPLPGVSYNEQFF
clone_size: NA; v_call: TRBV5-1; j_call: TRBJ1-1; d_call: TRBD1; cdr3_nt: TGCGCCAGCAGCTTCGGCGGGACAGGTCCAGAAGCTTTCTTT; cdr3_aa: CASSFGGTGPEAFF
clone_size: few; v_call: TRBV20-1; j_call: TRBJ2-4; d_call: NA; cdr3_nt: TGCAGTGCTAGGGTTCCTAGGGCCAAAAACATTCAGTACTTC; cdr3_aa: CSARVPRAKNIQYF
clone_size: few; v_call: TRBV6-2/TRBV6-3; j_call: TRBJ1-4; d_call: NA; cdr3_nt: TGTGCCAGCAGTTACTCTAGCGGAGGGGATGAAAAACTGTTTTTT; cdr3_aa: CASSYSSGGDEKLFF
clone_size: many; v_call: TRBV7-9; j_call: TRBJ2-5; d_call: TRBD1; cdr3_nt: TGTGCCAGCAGCTCCGGGACAGGGGACGAGACCCAGTACTTC; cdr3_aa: CASSSGTGDETQYF
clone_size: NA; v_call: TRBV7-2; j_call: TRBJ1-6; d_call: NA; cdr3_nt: TGTGCCAGCAGCTCAGGGGCAGGTTATAATTCACCCCTCCACTTT; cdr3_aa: CASSSGAGYNSPLHF
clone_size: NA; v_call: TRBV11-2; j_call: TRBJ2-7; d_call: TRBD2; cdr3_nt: TGTGCCAGCAGCCCTTCAAGGTCTAGCGGGATCGAGCAGTACTTC; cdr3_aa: CASSPSRSSGIEQYF
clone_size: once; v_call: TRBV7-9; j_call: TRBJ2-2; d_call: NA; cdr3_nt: TGTGCCAGCGCCAGATTTGGACAGGGAGGGACCGGGGAGCTGTTTTTT; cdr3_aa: CASARFGQGGTGELFF
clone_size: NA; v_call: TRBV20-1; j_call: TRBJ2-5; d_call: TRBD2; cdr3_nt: TGCAGTGCTAGAGTTCGGGGGGATGTTTCAGAGACCCAGTACTTC; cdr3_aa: CSARVRGDVSETQYF
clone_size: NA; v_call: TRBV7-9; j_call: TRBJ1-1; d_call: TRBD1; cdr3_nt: TGTGCCAGCAGCTCCCGACAGGGGCTCGGCACTGAAGCTTTCTTT; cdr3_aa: CASSSRQGLGTEAFF
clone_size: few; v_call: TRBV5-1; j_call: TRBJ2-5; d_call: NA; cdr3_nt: TGCGCCAGCAGCTTGGGCCCGTTGCGGGAAGAGACCCAGTACTTC; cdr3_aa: CASSLGPLREETQYF
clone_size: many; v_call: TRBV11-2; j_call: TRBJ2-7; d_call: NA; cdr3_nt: TGTGCCAGCACCACTGACCGGGGGCTCTACGAGCAGTACTTC; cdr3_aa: CASTTDRGLYEQYF
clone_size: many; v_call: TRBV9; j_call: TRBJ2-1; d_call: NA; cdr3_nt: TGTGCCAGCAGCTCCCCAGGGGGGGGTTCCTACAATGAGCAGTTCTTC; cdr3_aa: CASSSPGGGSYNEQFF
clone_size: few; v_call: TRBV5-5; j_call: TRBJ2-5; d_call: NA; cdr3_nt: TGTGCCAGCAGCTTGTGGACGGGAGAGACCCAGTACTTC; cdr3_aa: CASSLWTGETQYF
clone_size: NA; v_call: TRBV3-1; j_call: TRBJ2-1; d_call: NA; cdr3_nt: TGTGCCAGCAGCCAAGGCGGGACGACCTACAATGAGCAGTTCTTC; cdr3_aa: CASSQGGTTYNEQFF
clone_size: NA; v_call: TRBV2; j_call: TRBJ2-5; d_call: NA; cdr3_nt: TGTGCCAGTGGGGAGAGGCGCCAAGAGACCCAGTACTTC; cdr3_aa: CASGERRQETQYF
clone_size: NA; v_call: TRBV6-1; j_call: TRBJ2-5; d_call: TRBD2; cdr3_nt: TGTGCCAGCAGACAAACCCCGACTAGGGCGGGAGGGGAGACCCAGTACTTC; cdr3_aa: CASRQTPTRAGGETQYF
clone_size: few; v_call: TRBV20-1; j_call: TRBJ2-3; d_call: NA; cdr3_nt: TGCAGTGCCGCGGACAAGACTTACAGCACAGATACGCAGTATTTT; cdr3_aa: CSAADKTYSTDTQYF
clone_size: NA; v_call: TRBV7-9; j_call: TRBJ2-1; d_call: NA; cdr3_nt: TGTGCCAGCAGCTTAGACGGGTCCTATTACAATGAGCAGTTCTTC; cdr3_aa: CASSLDGSYYNEQFF
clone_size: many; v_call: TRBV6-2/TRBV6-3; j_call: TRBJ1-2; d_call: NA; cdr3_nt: TGTGCCAGCAGTTACTCCTATGGCTACACCTTC; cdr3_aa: CASSYSYGYTF
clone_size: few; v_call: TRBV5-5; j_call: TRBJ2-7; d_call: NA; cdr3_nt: TGTGCCAGCAGACGAATGACCGGGGCCGGGACCTACGAGCAGTACTTC; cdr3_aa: CASRRMTGAGTYEQYF
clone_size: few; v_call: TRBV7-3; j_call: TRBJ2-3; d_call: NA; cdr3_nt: TGTGCCAGCAGCCCCAACCAGCGGGATACGCAGTATTTT; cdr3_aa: CASSPNQRDTQYF
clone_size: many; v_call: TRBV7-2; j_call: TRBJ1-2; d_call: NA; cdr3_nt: TGTGCCAGCAGCTCAGCCGGGAGAGCCGTTTATGGCTACACCTTC; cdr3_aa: CASSSAGRAVYGYTF
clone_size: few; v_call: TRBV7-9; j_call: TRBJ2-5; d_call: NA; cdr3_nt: TGTGCCAGCAGCTTTATGTCTGTGGGGACCCAGTACTTC; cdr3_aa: CASSFMSVGTQYF
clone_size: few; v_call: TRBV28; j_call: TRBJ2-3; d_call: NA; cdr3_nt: TGTGCCAGCAGACTTCGGTCCGATACGCAGTATTTT; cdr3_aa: CASRLRSDTQYF
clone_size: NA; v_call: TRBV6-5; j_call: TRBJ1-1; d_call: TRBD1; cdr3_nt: TGTGCCAGCAGGTCCCCGGGACAGGGCAACACTGAAGCTTTCTTT; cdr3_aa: CASRSPGQGNTEAFF
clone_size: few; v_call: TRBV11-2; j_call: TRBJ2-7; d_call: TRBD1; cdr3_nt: TGTGCCAGCAGCCCAATCGTAAGACAGGGGGGAACCTACGAGCAGTACTTC; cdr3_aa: CASSPIVRQGGTYEQYF
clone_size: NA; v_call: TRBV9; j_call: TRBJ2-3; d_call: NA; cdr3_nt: TGTGCCAGCACCGTCGTGGAAACAGATACGCAGTATTTT; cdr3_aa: CASTVVETDTQYF
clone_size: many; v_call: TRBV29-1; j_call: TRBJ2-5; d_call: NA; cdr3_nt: TGCAGCGTCGCCGGGACTGGACAAGAGACCCAGTACTTC; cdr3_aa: CSVAGTGQETQYF
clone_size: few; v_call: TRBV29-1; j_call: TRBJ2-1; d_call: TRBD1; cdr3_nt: TGCAGCGCAAAACCTCCCCTCTCGGGACAGGGGTTCTTC; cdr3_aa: CSAKPPLSGQGFF
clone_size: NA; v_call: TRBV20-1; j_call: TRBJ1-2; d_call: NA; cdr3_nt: TGCAGTGCGCCCACCCAGGGAACCTATGGCTACACCTTC; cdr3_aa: CSAPTQGTYGYTF
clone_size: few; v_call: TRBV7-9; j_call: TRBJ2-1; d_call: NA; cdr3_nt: TGTGCCAGCAGCCCCCCTACCGGACCCCGAGGTAATGAGCAGTTCTTC; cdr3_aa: CASSPPTGPRGNEQFF
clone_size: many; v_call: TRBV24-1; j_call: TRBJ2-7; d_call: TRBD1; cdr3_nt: TGTGCCACCAGCCGGGACAGTTTAACCGAGCAGTACTTC; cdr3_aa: CATSRDSLTEQYF
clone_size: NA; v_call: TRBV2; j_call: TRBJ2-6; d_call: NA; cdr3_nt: TGTGCCAGCAGGCAGTTCGGGGCCGGGGCCAACGTCCTGACTTTC; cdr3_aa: CASRQFGAGANVLTF
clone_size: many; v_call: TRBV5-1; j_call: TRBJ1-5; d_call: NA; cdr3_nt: TGCGCCAGCAGCTTGCTCGGGGGAAATCAGCCCCAGCATTTT; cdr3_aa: CASSLLGGNQPQHF
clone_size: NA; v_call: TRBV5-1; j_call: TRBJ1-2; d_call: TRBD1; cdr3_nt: TGCGCCAGCAGCTTGGTAACAGGGGGCGTCAATGGCTACACCTTC; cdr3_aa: CASSLVTGGVNGYTF
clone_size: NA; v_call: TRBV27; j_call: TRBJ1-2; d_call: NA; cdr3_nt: TGTGCCAGCAGTCCCATTCAGGGGTTCGATGGCTACACCTTC; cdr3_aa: CASSPIQGFDGYTF
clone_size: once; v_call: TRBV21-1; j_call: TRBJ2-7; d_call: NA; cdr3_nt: TGTGCCAGCAGCAAAGGGGGGGCAGGCCCGGTTGTAAGGGAGCAGTACTTC; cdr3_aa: CASSKGGAGPVVREQYF
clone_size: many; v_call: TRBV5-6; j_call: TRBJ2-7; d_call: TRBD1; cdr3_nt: TGTGCCAGCAGCCGCGGACAGGGCGACGAGCAGTACTTC; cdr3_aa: CASSRGQGDEQYF
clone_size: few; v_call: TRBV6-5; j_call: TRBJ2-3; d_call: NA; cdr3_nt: NA; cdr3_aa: CASSYSFGADTQYF
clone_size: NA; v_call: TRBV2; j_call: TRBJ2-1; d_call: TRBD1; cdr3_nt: TGTGCCAGCAGATGGACAGGCCAACTTTACGAGCAGTTCTTC; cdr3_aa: CASRWTGQLYEQFF
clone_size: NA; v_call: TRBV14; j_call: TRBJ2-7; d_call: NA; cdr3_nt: TGTGCCAGCAGCCAAGAATGGTTCGGAGCGAACTCCTACGAGCAGTACTTC; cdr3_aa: CASSQEWFGANSYEQYF
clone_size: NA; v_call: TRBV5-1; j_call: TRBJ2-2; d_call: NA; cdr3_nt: TGCGCCAGCAGCTTGCGCAGCCTACTAGAAGGCGGGGAGCTGTTTTTT; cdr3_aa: CASSLRSLLEGGELFF
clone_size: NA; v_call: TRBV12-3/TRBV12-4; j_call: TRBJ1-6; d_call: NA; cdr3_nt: TGTGCCAGCCGGGGGGCTAATTCACCCCTCCACTTT; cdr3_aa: CASRGANSPLHF
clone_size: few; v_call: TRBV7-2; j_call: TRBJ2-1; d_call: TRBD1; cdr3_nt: TGTGCCAGCAGCTGGCGGAGCGGGACAGGGAATGAGCAGTTCTTC; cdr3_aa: CASSWRSGTGNEQFF
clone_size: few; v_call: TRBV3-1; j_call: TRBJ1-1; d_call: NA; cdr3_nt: TGTGCCAGCCAAGATGGGGGGGCTCCGGAAGCTTTCTTT; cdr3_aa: CASQDGGAPEAFF
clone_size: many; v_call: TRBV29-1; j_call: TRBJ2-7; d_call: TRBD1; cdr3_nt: TGCAGCGTTGGGACAGGGGTGCGGGAGCAGTACTTC; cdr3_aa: CSVGTGVREQYF
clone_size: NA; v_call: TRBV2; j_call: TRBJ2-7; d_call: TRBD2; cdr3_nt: TGTGCCAGCAGTTCCGGGACTAGCGGGATGATTGAGCAGTACTTC; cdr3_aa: CASSSGTSGMIEQYF
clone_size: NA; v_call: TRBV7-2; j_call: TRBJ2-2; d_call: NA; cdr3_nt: TGTGCCAGCAGCCCAATGGGACGGACGAACACCGGGGAGCTGTTTTTT; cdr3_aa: CASSPMGRTNTGELFF
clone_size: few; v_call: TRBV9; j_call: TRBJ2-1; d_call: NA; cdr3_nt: TGTGCCAGCAGCAGCCTGGGGCTTCACTCCTACAATGAGCAGTTCTTC; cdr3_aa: CASSSLGLHSYNEQFF
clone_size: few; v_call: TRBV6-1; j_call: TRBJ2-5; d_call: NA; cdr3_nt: TGTGCCAGCAGTGAAGAATGGAGCGAAGAGACCCAGTACTTC; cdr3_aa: CASSEEWSEETQYF